This note documents a single T cell receptor (beta chain) sequence. It has no known antigen specificity. Base qualities are not provided; no much larger clone lies one nucleotide away. The data belong to a study of T cell responses to AZD1222 COVID-19 vaccine (dated by TCRdb to about 2021). The study in broad terms: AZD1222 recipients with second doses at about 4 weeks or about 12 weeks were pooled, because spike-specific TCR depth and breadth did not differ between schedules. Enrollment into the trials was organized by age into subgroups of 18-55, 56-69 and 70-plus years, and those subgroups contained approximately 160, 26 and 62 TCR-sequenced participants, respectively. A total of over 230 trial participants underwent TCR sequencing, of whom 200 to 220 had received two doses of AZD1222 and around 25 had received two doses of the MenACWY control vaccine. General conclusions and limits of the study: Reportedly, almost half of the unique spike-specific TCRs recognized epitopes lying outside the regions that are mutated in the B.1.351 and B.1.1.7 variants. CD4 TCRs associated with the vaccine covered the entire spike protein, and the dominant responses were in regions 160-218 and 743-854. Conclusions about previously exposed vaccinees are limited, since just six or seven AZD1222 recipients were seropositive for SARS-CoV-2 at baseline. Because no day 14 peak-response samples were available, repertoires were characterized only after the peak T cell response. In the small 56-69-year group, the increase in depth fell short of significance, most likely because of low power. Most participants were white British and females outnumbered males, and the authors suggested that clonal diversity may have been underestimated. Spike-specific TCR breadth and depth rose significantly after two AZD1222 doses compared with day 0 and with MenACWY recipients.

The sample's time point label, decoded: baseline before first vaccination. Vaccinee samples came from UK trials COV001 and COV002, including a single-blind randomized controlled phase 2/3 trial of AZD1222 (ChAdOx1 nCoV-19) in healthy adults. For TCRbeta chain sequencing, PBMC samples were collected from trial participants at day 0 and at day 28 after the second dose. The CDR3 regions of human TCRbeta chains were analyzed by immunosequencing. In the paper's pipeline: TCRs in the repertoires were compared against a reference library of SARS-CoV-2-specific TCRs that had been generated with the MIRA antigen-specificity platform. Breadth meant the fraction of unique TCRs that were SARS-CoV-2-associated, whereas depth meant the fraction of total T cells that were SARS-CoV-2-associated. Using the MIRA data, each spike-specific TCR was mapped to the spike region that the TCR reacts to and placed in a CD4 or CD8 class. Log10-transformed breadth and depth values were compared by one-way ANOVA with Sidak's multiple comparisons tests. The table was pulled from immuneACCESS by TCRdb, which kept in-frame rearrangements only. Such tables lose some clones; where checked, under half of the loss comes from unresolved V genes, and the rest has no known cause. From that table come the V and J calls and clone size; the DNA was used to work out D and trimming. In all, the sample holds some 90,000 clones, and 88% of those were seen once. The ten largest clones take up approximately 15% of the sample.

Via the germline V gene, CDR1 is KGHSH and CDR2 LQKENI. Deletion took 3 bases off V and 0 bases off J, with a span of 12 bases between the germline ends. The cysteine opens and the phenylalanine closes a CDR3 of 17 amino acids. The entry retains the CDR3 DNA only, 51 bases that are in frame from base 1. This sequence uses TRBV18 and TRBJ2-6; the D gene could be either TRBD1 or TRBD2, each agreeing at 5 bases. This receptor was identified in an adult in good health. This sample comprised peripheral blood, obtained on day 0 of AZD1222 vaccination. Read as DNA, the sequence is TGTGCCAGCTCACCGGGGGTCCCTAGCTCTGGGGCCAACGTCCTGACTTTC. It encodes CASSPGVPSSGANVLTF.